This TCR beta chain was retrieved from a study of blood T cell repertoires in COVID-19 (dated by TCRdb to the early 2020s). Concerning the study at large: Samples from collaborators originated in the United States, Italy and Spain and spanned both the acute and convalescent phases of COVID-19. The prospective study material was composed of cDNA or gDNA derived from T cells, B-cell-depleted T cells, or PBMCs. The repertoires were released in a freely available public database intended as a resource for research on the immune response to SARS-CoV-2. The samples were drawn from two sources: the first 160 participants of the ongoing ImmuneRACE study, and 1,200 or so subjects contributed by 6 global collaborators. Subjects who had been exposed to COVID-19, were actively infected with it, or had recovered from it provided the deeply sampled blood TCRbeta repertoires that made up the dataset. HLA class I and class II types, where available, came from metadata supplied by the sample provider rather than from assay-based typing. Nearly every sample came with metadata listing a de-identified subject ID, COVID-19 status, age in years and sex.

Each collaborating institution followed its own protocols to collect whole blood in K2EDTA tubes. For TCRbeta analysis, collaborators shipped samples in one of three forms: frozen whole blood, isolated PBMCs, or DNA extracted from either of those sample types. The research as a whole found: The amount of clinical and demographic metadata varied by source and participant and was provided uncurated.

TCRbeta CDR3 regions were amplified from genomic DNA using the immunoSEQ Assay, a bias-controlled multiplex PCR. On the study's bioinformatics: Nucleated cell counts per sample were estimated from amplification of reference gene primers within the assay. To quantify the absolute abundance of each unique TCRbeta CDR3 rearrangement, sequence reads were collapsed and filtered. Productive Simpson clonality was computed per sample as the square root of Simpson's diversity index over productive rearrangements. In TCRdb, the immuneACCESS table is reduced to in-frame sequences with V and J assigned. These tables do not hold every clone; where another copy was compared, an unresolved V gene accounts for under half, and the others remain unexplained. V and J calls plus clone size are reproduced from that table; the DNA served to infer D and trimming. The sample includes about 200,000 clones, with 85% to 90% observed a single time. Together, the top ten hold approximately 4.4% of the sample.

Points on this clone: No cognate antigen has been identified for it. No base-level quality is on record; no much larger clone is a single base apart.

The CDR3 sequence holds 19 residues, the cysteine and phenylalanine included. Only the CDR3 region is kept as DNA, spanning 57 bases read in frame from base 1. CDR1 is given as MNHEY and CDR2 as SVGEGT, both from the germline V gene. V has 5 bases trimmed and J has 0 bases trimmed; junction bases matching no gene number 16. The chain links TRBV6-2 or TRBV6-3 with TRBJ1-2, and 9 junctional nucleotides match TRBD1. This TCR was sampled from a human donor in a cohort sampled during active COVID-19. Sample: peripheral blood. The bases are TGTGCCAGCAGTACCTGGACAGGGGCTATGCTCTCAGCTAACTATGGCTACACCTTC. Its protein product is CASSTWTGAMLSANYGYTF.